One and the same sample provided the 21 T cell receptor beta chains below, sequenced in a study of read filtering for tumor transcriptome and immune sequencing (dated by TCRdb to about 2020). These reads were obtained on an Illumina HiSeq 4000. TCR libraries were constructed from 300 to 400 ng RNA using the Immunoverse kit, and molecular barcoded adaptors covering alpha/delta and beta/gamma chains were employed. TCRdb reprocessing: public reads trimmed at Q25 with fastp, clones called with MiXCR, in-frame beta chains kept. Each CDR3 protein appears once, grouped with its most common genes and DNA. In this sample the table shows about 58,000 distinct CDR3 sequences, approximately 13% of which occur a single time. The top ten hold more than 15% of the sample. Sequences were obtained from a population of CD138-negative cells sorted from bone marrow. Per the publication, the cell subset or site label means: bone marrow mononuclear cells depleted of CD138+ plasma/myeloma cells by negative magnetic selection. The receptors shown here come from a donor aged 40 or over with multiple myeloma.

This clonotype appeared many times. This chain joins TRBV7-3 and TRBJ2-5; 9 bases map to TRBD2. The CDR3 totals 15 residues. Germline CDR1 and CDR2: SGHTA and FQGTGA. V lost 5 bases and J lost 5; bases outside the gene matches: 9. Here the CDR3 DNA reads TGTGCCAGCAGCCCCGGACTAGCGCTAGGGGAGACCCAGTACTTC. Translating it yields CASSPGLALGETQYF.

This clonotype appeared many times. The chain carries TRBV20-1 and TRBJ1-5; the match to TRBD1 covers 8 bases. Germline CDR1 reads DFQATT; CDR2 reads SNEGSKA (reference sequence). V lost 2 bases and J lost 7; bases outside the gene matches: 7. The CDR3 consists of 14 residues. The CDR3 loop reads CSARMDRVGQPQHF. The CDR3 DNA sequence: TGCAGTGCTAGAATGGACAGGGTCGGGCAGCCCCAGCATTTT.

In this sample, this clonotype turned up a few times. The chain is built from TRBV20-1 and TRBJ2-6, with D perhaps matching TRBD1 or TRBD2 (6 bases each). Per germline, CDR1 DFQATT and CDR2 SNEGSKA (reference sequence). The CDR3 extends over 18 amino acids. V was trimmed by 3 bases and J by 2 bases, leaving 20 bases between them. The CDR3 region has the DNA TGCAGTGCTAGTCCTTCGGCTGGGGGGCAGGCTGGGGCCAACGTCCTGACTTTC. It is translated as CSASPSAGGQAGANVLTF.

The chain links TRBV7-3 to TRBJ1-1; D remains unclear. Germline V CDR1 and CDR2: SGHTA, FQGTGA. V lost 5 bases and J 1 base, leaving 17 bases between the germline ends. The CDR3 extends over 16 amino acids. For the CDR3, the DNA is TGTGCCAGCAGCCCATTCCTTTTGACCCCGAACACTGAAGCTTTCTTT. Its translation: CASSPFLLTPNTEAFF.

This clonotype has a count of ten or more. A clone one base away is much larger, so this may be a read error. V usage is TRBV29-1 and J usage is TRBJ2-1; D may be TRBD1 (5 bases). Trimming pared 4 bases from V and 8 bases from J, leaving 12 bases between. Germline V gene sequence: CDR1 SQVTM, CDR2 ANQGSEA. This CDR3 has 12 residues. The CDR3 here is CSVGLQGYEQFF. The CDR3 DNA is TGCAGCGTTGGATTGCAGGGTTATGAGCAGTTCTTC.

This clonotype is termed large. For the CDR3, the DNA is TGTGCCAGCAGCTTAGTTCCCGGACGACAGGGGGGACCCTACGAGCAGTACTTC. Its translation is CASSLVPGRQGGPYEQYF. The chain uses TRBV7-6 and TRBJ2-7, with 9 bases identical to TRBD1. CDR1 is SGHVS and CDR2 is FNYEAQ in the germline V gene. This CDR3 comprises 18 residues. V shed 1 base and J 2 bases; nucleotides not matched to a gene: 12.

The CDR3 spells CASSLTSGGAYNEQFF. The CDR3 coding sequence is TGCGCCAGCAGCCTCACTAGCGGGGGGGCCTACAATGAGCAGTTCTTC. The chain links TRBV4-1 to TRBJ2-1; 13 bases map to TRBD2. CDR1 is MGHRA and CDR2 is YSYEKL in the germline V gene. The V gene end was trimmed by 4 bases and the J gene end by 2 bases; junction bases not matched to a gene: 2. The CDR3 is 16 amino acids.

The table lists this clonotype with many counts. This chain links TRBV29-1 with TRBJ2-1; D might be TRBD2 (6 bases). Trimming left V 6 bases short and J 4 bases short, with 19 bases between. CDR1 and CDR2 from the germline V gene are SQVTM and ANQGSEA. The CDR3 runs to 15 residues. DNA for the CDR3: TGCAGCGTATTGGGTGAGCGGGCCTTTTACAATGAGCAGTTCTTC. It yields the protein CSVLGERAFYNEQFF.

There are many counts of this clonotype. This chain uses TRBV3-1 with TRBJ2-5; tentative D call: TRBD2 (7 bases). The length of the CDR3 is 15 residues. Germline CDR1 reads LGHDT; CDR2 reads YNNKEL (reference sequence). Trimming took 4 bases from V and 1 from J, leaving 13 bases between them. The CDR3 DNA follows: TGTGCCAGCAGCCGGTACGGGGGGCCCCAAGAGACCCAGTACTTC. This sequence encodes CASSRYGGPQETQYF.

This clonotype has ten or more counts. The chain recombines TRBV7-2 with TRBJ1-6; 11 nucleotides align to TRBD1. Per the germline V gene, CDR1 is SGHTA and CDR2 is FQGNSA. The CDR3 length is 16 residues. Unmatched junction bases numbered 9, after V lost 5 bases and J lost 9 bases. CDR3 sequence (DNA): TGTGCCAGCAGCATATGGGGACAGGGGGGTTTTTCACCCCTCCACTTT. This encodes CASSIWGQGGFSPLHF.

This clonotype was found once. A read error may explain this, as a much larger clone is one base away. V is TRBV6-5 and J is TRBJ2-5; TRBD2 agrees at 12 bases. This CDR3 region has 18 residues. Germline CDR1 and CDR2: MNHEY and SVGAGI. Here the CDR3 reads CASSRTDPSGGVQETRYF. The CDR3 region has the DNA TGTGCCAGCAGTCGGACTGATCCTAGCGGGGGGGTCCAAGAGACCCGGTACTTC.

This clonotype was seen at least ten times. The chain joins TRBV7-9 to TRBJ2-3, with 7 bases identical to TRBD1. This CDR3 contains 16 residues. Trimming removed 6 bases from V and 2 bases from J; junction bases left unmatched: 11. CDR1 is SEHNR and CDR2 is FQNEAQ in the germline V gene (reference sequence). The CDR3: CASRGPGQQLTDTQYF. The CDR3 nucleotides are TGTGCCAGCAGGGGACCGGGACAGCAACTCACAGATACGCAGTATTTT.

This clonotype was seen more than once but under ten times. This may be a read error: a much more frequent sequence differs by one nucleotide. This chain links TRBV7-8 with TRBJ1-1; D possibly corresponds to TRBD1 (5 bases). This CDR3 region has 15 residues. Germline assignment: CDR1 SGHVS and CDR2 FQNEAQ. CDR3 sequence: CASSFTGTENTKAFF. CDR3 DNA: TGTGCCAGCAGCTTCACCGGGACGGAGAACACTAAAGCTTTCTTT.

As to this clonotype: This may be a read error, as it is one base from a much larger clone. This sequence joins TRBV6-1 and TRBJ1-2, with TRBD1 as a possible D gene (5 bases). Germline assignment: CDR1 MNHNS and CDR2 SASEGT. The germline V and J ends were trimmed by 9 bases and 10 bases, with 18 bases remaining between them. The CDR3 is 12 residues long. CDR3 nucleotides: TGTGCCAGGGGCGGGGCCCGAGGTGACTACACCTTC. Amino acids: CARGGARGDYTF.

A note on this clonotype: A read error may be the cause here, since a much bigger clone is one base away. This sequence joins TRBV5-1 and TRBJ1-1; D might be TRBD1 (6 bases). The CDR3 contains 14 residues. Looked up from germline, CDR1 is SGHRS and CDR2 is YFSETQ. CDR3 region: CASSWAPGDTVAFF. CDR3 sequence (DNA): TGCGCCAGCAGCTGGGCCCCGGGGGACACTGTAGCTTTCTTT.

Ten or more counts support this clonotype. The genes are TRBV7-9 and TRBJ2-5; 7 nucleotides align to TRBD1. The CDR3 covers 16 residues. Germline trimming cut 5 bases from V and 3 bases from J; bases unmatched to any gene: 12. Germline loops: CDR1 SEHNR, CDR2 FQNEAQ (reference sequence). In nucleotides, the CDR3 is TGTGCCAGCAGCCCCCGGAGGACAGGACGAAAAGAGACCCAGTACTTC. The encoded protein is CASSPRRTGRKETQYF.

This clonotype has ten or more counts. The chain uses TRBV12-3 or TRBV12-4 and TRBJ2-2; tentative D call: TRBD1 (7 bases). Trimming shortened V by 5 bases and J by 6 bases, and 13 bases separated the two germline ends. The CDR3 is 14 residues long. The CDR3 reads CASSPQGGPGELFF. CDR3 nucleotide sequence: TGTGCCAGCAGTCCTCAGGGGGGTCCCGGGGAGCTGTTTTTT.

V is TRBV7-6 and J is TRBJ1-5, with D possibly TRBD1 on 6 matching bases. The CDR3 loop spans 14 amino acids. CDR1 and CDR2 from the germline V gene are SGHVS and FNYEAQ. Trimming cost V 5 bases and J 1 base, with 9 bases left between them. The CDR3 spells CASSLDRSNQPQHF. The CDR3 DNA reads as TGTGCCAGCAGCCTTGACAGGAGCAATCAGCCCCAGCATTTT.

This clonotype was observed a few times. The chain couples TRBV12-3 or TRBV12-4 to TRBJ1-1; D is possibly TRBD1 (6 bases). The V end lost 6 bases, the J end lost 7 bases, and 18 bases lay between the germline ends. The CDR3 spans 14 residues. CDR3 DNA: TGTGCCAGCAGGAAACAGGGTGGATTTTTTGAAGCTTTCTTT. It specifies CASRKQGGFFEAFF.

This clonotype was counted many times. V gene TRBV29-1 combines with J gene TRBJ1-1, with D uncertain. V lost 5 bases and J lost 3, with 13 bases in between. CDR1 is SQVTM and CDR2 is ANQGSEA in the germline V gene. This CDR3 comprises 13 residues. The CDR3 is CSVRRNLDTEAFF. As DNA, the CDR3 is TGCAGCGTTAGGCGGAACCTGGACACTGAAGCTTTCTTT.

This clonotype appeared many times. V and J are TRBV24-1 and TRBJ2-3, with a weak D call TRBD2 (5 bases). CDR3 size: 14 residues. Trimming shortened V by 8 bases and J by 0 bases, and 11 bases separated the two germline ends. CDR1 is KGHDR, CDR2 SFDVKD, per germline. In DNA form, the CDR3 reads TGTGCCACCAACGGGAAAAGGAGCACAGATACGCAGTATTTT. Encoded protein: CATNGKRSTDTQYF.